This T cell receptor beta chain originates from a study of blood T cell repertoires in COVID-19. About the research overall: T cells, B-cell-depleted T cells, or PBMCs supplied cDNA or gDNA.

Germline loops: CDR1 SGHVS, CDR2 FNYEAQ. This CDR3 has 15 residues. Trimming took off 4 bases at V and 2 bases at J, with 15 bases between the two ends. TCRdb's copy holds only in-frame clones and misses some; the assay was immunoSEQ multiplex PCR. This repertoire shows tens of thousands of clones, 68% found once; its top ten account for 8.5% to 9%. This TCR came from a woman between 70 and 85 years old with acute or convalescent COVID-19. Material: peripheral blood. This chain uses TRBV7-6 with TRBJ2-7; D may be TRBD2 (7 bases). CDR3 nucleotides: TGTGCCAGCAGCTCCCTTGGGGGGGGCCCCTACGAGCAGTACTTC. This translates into CASSSLGGGPYEQYF.